The 26 T cell receptor beta chains below were found in one sample sequenced in a study of cytomegalovirus exposure and HLA in healthy donors (dated by TCRdb to between 2016 and 2019). Libraries were prepared through the immunoSEQ multiplex PCR assay. The multiplex PCR relied on a mix of 60 forward primers for TCR Vbeta segments and 13 reverse primers for TCR Jbeta segments. TCRdb re-hosts the immuneACCESS table, in-frame sequences only. Its copies lack some clones; in the studies checked, an unresolved V gene accounts for under half of them, and the cause for the rest is not known. The sample contains about 82,000 clones, around 83% of them found a single time. Approximately 19% of the sample lies in the top ten. Material for sequencing was PBMCs. The receptors here all came from a man between 65 and 79 years old in good health and CMV-seropositive.

V and J are TRBV12-5 and TRBJ2-2; 11 nucleotides align to TRBD2. The V gene's germline CDR1 is LGHNT and CDR2 FRNRAP. Losses at the gene ends were 1 base for V and 6 bases for J; bases not matched to a gene: 1. The CDR3 extends over 15 amino acids. The CDR3 sequence: CASGLGLAGSGELFF. CDR3 DNA: TGTGCTAGTGGTTTGGGACTAGCGGGATCCGGGGAGCTGTTTTTT.

The chain combines TRBV23-1 with TRBJ2-1; 9 bases agree with TRBD1. TRBV23-1 is an open reading frame, and its role is uncertain. Trimming at V came to 4 bases and at J to 7 bases, leaving 8 bases not matched to a gene. This CDR3 region has 15 residues. DNA of the CDR3: TGCGCCAGCAGTCTGGGGACAGGGTACCATAATGAGCAGTTCTTC. Translating gives CASSLGTGYHNEQFF.

In its sample, this clone was seen once. The chain recombines TRBV5-1 with TRBJ1-1, with 9 bases fitting TRBD1. The CDR3 totals 12 residues. The V segment lost 1 base and the J segment 10 bases; nucleotides outside the gene matches: 2. In germline, CDR1 is SGHRS, CDR2 YFSETQ. This CDR3 is CASSLWTGVAFF. CDR3 sequence (DNA): TGCGCCAGCAGCTTGTGGACAGGGGTAGCTTTCTTT.

The V and J genes are TRBV2 and TRBJ2-4, with 8 nucleotides matching TRBD1. The CDR3 has 13 amino acids. Per the germline V gene, CDR1 is SNHLY and CDR2 is FYNNEI. V shed 4 bases, J shed 8 bases, and the junction held 4 bases outside the gene matches. The CDR3 loop reads CASSGTGSHIQYF. The CDR3 DNA sequence: TGTGCCAGCAGTGGGACAGGGAGCCACATTCAGTACTTC.

This chain joins TRBV19 and TRBJ2-4; 9 bases match TRBD1. The length of the CDR3 is 16 residues. The J segment lost 0 bases and the V segment lost 9 bases, leaving 9 bases of the junction unmatched. CDR1 is LNHDA and CDR2 is SQIVND in the germline V gene (reference sequence). CDR3 sequence: CASRDRVTRAKNIQYF. CDR3 coding DNA: TGTGCCAGCCGGGACAGGGTTACTCGAGCCAAAAACATTCAGTACTTC.

The J gene is TRBJ1-1, the V gene TRBV4-3; tentative D call: TRBD1 (6 bases). Germline lookup yields CDR1 LGHNA and CDR2 YSLEER. Deletions cut 0 bases from V and 5 bases from J, with 16 bases between. The CDR3 is 16 residues long. CDR3 sequence (DNA): TGCGCCAGCAGCCAAGATATTGGGGGCGGGGGGACTGAAGCTTTCTTT. It yields the protein CASSQDIGGGGTEAFF.

The chain combines TRBV30 with TRBJ2-2; no reliable D call. With 2 bases removed from V and 5 bases from J, the gap between germline ends came to 9 bases. Germline CDR1 and CDR2: GTSNPN and SVGIG (reference sequence). The CDR3 length is 13 residues. CDR3 residues: CAWSRGVTGELFF. Written as DNA, the CDR3 is TGTGCCTGGAGTAGAGGCGTAACCGGGGAGCTGTTTTTT.

A few counts support this clone. The chain employs TRBV5-1 and TRBJ2-5; 9 bases match TRBD2. The CDR3 consists of 16 residues. Germline V gene sequence: CDR1 SGHRS, CDR2 YFSETQ. The V and J ends lost 1 base and 4 bases, in that order; junction bases with no gene match: 8. CDR3 bases: TGCGCCAGCAGCTTGTCGCTAGCGGGACCCCCAGAGACCCAGTACTTC. It translates to CASSLSLAGPPETQYF.

The J gene is TRBJ2-5, the V gene TRBV19, with 12 bases fitting TRBD2. CDR1 is LNHDA, CDR2 SQIVND, per germline (reference sequence). The CDR3 is 16 residues long. The ends lost 4 bases at V and 1 base at J; junction bases unmatched: 4. The CDR3 region has the DNA TGTGCCAGTAGTACGATGGGACTAGCGGGCCAAGAGACCCAGTACTTC. This encodes CASSTMGLAGQETQYF.

The rearrangement links TRBV6-5 to TRBJ2-3, with TRBD2 matching over 10 bases. In germline, CDR1 is MNHEY, CDR2 SVGAGI. V gave up 6 bases and J gave up 5 bases; unmatched junction bases: 8. The CDR3 has 15 amino acids. The CDR3 DNA reads TGTGCCAGCAGAGCTAGCGGGAGTGTTGGAGATACGCAGTATTTT. Residues: CASRASGSVGDTQYF.

CDR3 in amino acids: CSVETAYNEQFF. The CDR3 nucleotides are TGCAGCGTTGAGACAGCCTACAATGAGCAGTTCTTC. The chain couples TRBV29-1 to TRBJ2-1, with TRBD1 as a possible D gene (5 bases). The V end lost 3 bases, the J end lost 2 bases, and 5 bases lay between the germline ends. This CDR3 is built from 12 residues. The germline V gene encodes CDR1 SQVTM and CDR2 ANQGSEA.

The chain links TRBV9 to TRBJ2-5, with D uncertain. The germline V gene has CDR1 SGDLS and CDR2 YYNGEE. The CDR3 is 13 residues long. The V and J ends lost 0 bases and 4 bases respectively, with 7 bases between them. CDR3 DNA sequence: TGTGCCAGCAGCGTAGATCCGGGAGAGACCCAGTACTTC. This translates into CASSVDPGETQYF.

The chain is built from TRBV5-4 and TRBJ1-3; 7 nucleotides agree with TRBD1. With 5 bases clipped from V and 8 bases from J, the junction kept 7 bases outside the gene matches. The CDR3 length is 13 residues. Germline loops: CDR1 SGHNT, CDR2 YYREEE (reference sequence). The CDR3 here is CASSSTGSDTIYF. The CDR3 bases are TGTGCCAGCAGTTCGACAGGGAGTGACACCATATATTTT.

The rearrangement joins TRBV6-1 to TRBJ2-1; 13 bases are a match to TRBD2. This CDR3 region has 16 residues. Per germline, CDR1 MNHNS and CDR2 SASEGT. The trim removed 0 bases at V and 7 bases at J, leaving 3 bases unmatched. The chain's CDR3 is CASSEAGLAGLNEQFF. The DNA of the CDR3 is TGTGCCAGCAGTGAAGCGGGACTAGCGGGACTGAATGAGCAGTTCTTC.

V and J are TRBV2 and TRBJ2-7, with D unclear. Deletions cut 7 bases from V and 6 bases from J, with 13 bases between. The germline V gene has CDR1 SNHLY and CDR2 FYNNEI. CDR3 size: 12 residues. The CDR3 loop reads CASTVPPSEQYF. The DNA of the CDR3 is TGTGCCAGCACCGTCCCCCCTTCCGAGCAGTACTTC.

The CDR3 sequence is CASSYGQGADSPLHF. CDR3 in DNA: TGTGCCAGCAGTTACGGACAGGGGGCAGACTCACCCCTCCACTTT. The chain is built from TRBV6-6 and TRBJ1-6, with TRBD1 identical over 11 bases. CDR1 and CDR2 (germline): MNHNY, SVGAGI (reference sequence). The CDR3 sequence is 15 residues long. Unmatched junction bases numbered 4, after V lost 2 bases and J lost 10 bases.

The chain is built from TRBV10-3 and TRBJ2-2, with 7 bases aligning to TRBD2. V was clipped by 4 bases and J by 7 bases; unmatched bases: 9. Germline V CDR1 and CDR2: ENHRY, SYGVKD. The CDR3 length is 15 residues. The CDR3 DNA follows: TGTGCCATCAGTGCAAGCGGGGCAATGAGCGGGGAGCTGTTTTTT. Protein sequence: CAISASGAMSGELFF.

CDR3 sequence reads: CASNPGQLNYGYTF. CDR3 DNA: TGTGCCAGTAATCCGGGACAGCTAAACTATGGCTACACCTTC. The V and J genes are TRBV19 and TRBJ1-2; 7 bases are shared with TRBD1. V was pared by 7 bases and J by 2 bases, with 7 bases of the junction left unmatched. The CDR3 loop spans 14 amino acids. The germline V gene has CDR1 LNHDA and CDR2 SQIVND (reference sequence). The full variable domain, with the rest looked up from reference TRBV19 and TRBJ1-2, is DGGITQSPKYLFRKEGQNVTLSCEQNLNHDAMYWYRQDPGQGLRLIYYSQIVNDFQKGDIAEGYSVSREKKESFPLTVTSAQKNPTAFYLCASNPGQLNYGYTFGSGTRLTVV.

The rearrangement links TRBV2 to TRBJ2-5; D is undetermined. The germline V gene encodes CDR1 SNHLY and CDR2 FYNNEI. Trimming removed 6 bases at V and 2 bases at J, with 10 bases between. CDR3 size: 13 residues. The DNA for the CDR3 is TGTGCCAGCAGAGTGGAGCGACAAGAGACCCAGTACTTC. As protein: CASRVERQETQYF.

This chain joins TRBV7-2 and TRBJ2-1; TRBD2 is a possible D gene (6 bases). Germline CDR1 SGHTA, CDR2 FQGNSA. Between the trimmed V and J ends, which lost 1 base and 5 bases, there was a span of 12 bases. The CDR3 is 15 residues long. This CDR3 is CASSLGGVTHNEQFF. For the CDR3, the DNA is TGTGCCAGCAGCTTAGGGGGGGTCACCCACAATGAGCAGTTCTTC.

The gene calls are TRBV30 and TRBJ2-7, with TRBD2 identical over 7 bases. The germline gives CDR1 GTSNPN, CDR2 SVGIG (reference sequence). V shed 5 bases and J 3 bases; nucleotides not matched to a gene: 10. This CDR3 contains 14 residues. For the CDR3, the DNA is TGTGCCTGGTCGAAGGGCGGGAGTTTCTACGAGCAGTACTTC. This gives the protein CAWSKGGSFYEQYF.

This chain uses TRBV4-1 with TRBJ2-1; TRBD2 might be the D (6 bases). This CDR3 spans 16 amino acids. Germline CDR1 and CDR2: MGHRA and YSYEKL. V lost 7 bases to trimming and J lost 8 bases, with 24 bases between them. This CDR3 is CASNWGRETAPDEQFF. In DNA form, the CDR3 reads TGCGCCAGCAACTGGGGACGGGAGACAGCCCCCGATGAGCAGTTCTTC.

The rearrangement uses TRBV7-9 and TRBJ2-5, with D possibly being TRBD1 (6 bases). This CDR3 is built from 14 residues. Germline V lookup: CDR1 SEHNR, CDR2 FQNEAQ (reference sequence). V lost 5 bases and J lost 7, with 17 bases in between. For the CDR3, the DNA is TGTGCCAGCAGCCCCGGGACAACCCAACGGACCCAGTACTTC. This sequence encodes CASSPGTTQRTQYF.

The genes are TRBV28 and TRBJ2-1; 8 bases agree with TRBD1. The CDR3 is 14 amino acids. Germline lookup yields CDR1 MDHEN and CDR2 SYDVKM. The J segment lost 9 bases and the V segment lost 2 bases, leaving 6 bases of the junction unmatched. The CDR3 DNA follows: TGTGCCAGCAGTTTAATGGACAGGGTGGGTGAGCAGTTCTTC. This gives the protein CASSLMDRVGEQFF.

This chain's CDR3 is CASSSWDRANYGYTF. CDR3 in DNA: TGTGCCAGCAGTAGCTGGGACAGAGCTAACTATGGCTACACCTTC. The rearrangement links TRBV6-6 to TRBJ1-2, with 7 nucleotides matching TRBD1. CDR1 is MNHNY, CDR2 SVGAGI, per germline (reference sequence). This CDR3 contains 15 residues. J gave up 0 bases and V 5 bases, and 6 bases lay outside the gene matches.

The V and J genes are TRBV19 and TRBJ2-1; TRBD1 matches 9 bases. CDR1 is LNHDA, CDR2 SQIVND, per germline (reference sequence). CDR3 length equals 15 residues. Trimming at V came to 3 bases and at J to 6 bases, leaving 6 bases not matched to a gene. The CDR3 reads CASSILQGASNEQFF. The CDR3 coding sequence is TGTGCCAGTAGTATTTTACAGGGGGCTAGCAATGAGCAGTTCTTC.